One and the same sample provided the 2 T cell receptor beta chains below, sequenced in a study of T cell responses to AZD1222 COVID-19 vaccine (TCRdb year 2021). This specimen's time point label, per the study, means: about 28 days (+/-7) after the second vaccine dose. The method behind the library was the immunoSEQ multiplex PCR assay. Imported from immuneACCESS, the table was reduced by TCRdb to in-frame sequences with V and J called. These copies leave out some clones; in studies compared against another copy, an unresolved V gene accounts for under half, and the cause of the remainder is not known. The sample table records 100,000 or so clones; roughly 89% of these occur just once. About two fifths of the sample is in the top ten clones. Sequenced here: peripheral blood, sampled 28 days after the second AZD1222 dose. The receptors derive from an adult who received the AZD1222 COVID-19 vaccine.

The rearrangement links TRBV5-1 to TRBJ2-1; 10 bases are shared with TRBD2. The CDR3 is 15 amino acids. J gave up 4 bases and V 4 bases, and 5 bases lay outside the gene matches. The V gene's germline CDR1 is SGHRS and CDR2 YFSETQ. The chain's CDR3 is CASSRLAGEYNEQFF. The CDR3 DNA reads as TGCGCCAGCAGCAGGCTAGCGGGAGAGTACAATGAGCAGTTCTTC.

Here the CDR3 DNA reads TGCGCCAGCAGCTTGGCCGTCAGCACAGATACGCAGTATTTT. Amino acid sequence: CASSLAVSTDTQYF. The V call is TRBV5-1, the J call TRBJ2-3; D remains unclear. Germline CDR1 is SGHRS and CDR2 is YFSETQ. This CDR3 comprises 14 residues. V was shortened by 0 bases and J by 0 bases, with 5 bases between the two germline ends.